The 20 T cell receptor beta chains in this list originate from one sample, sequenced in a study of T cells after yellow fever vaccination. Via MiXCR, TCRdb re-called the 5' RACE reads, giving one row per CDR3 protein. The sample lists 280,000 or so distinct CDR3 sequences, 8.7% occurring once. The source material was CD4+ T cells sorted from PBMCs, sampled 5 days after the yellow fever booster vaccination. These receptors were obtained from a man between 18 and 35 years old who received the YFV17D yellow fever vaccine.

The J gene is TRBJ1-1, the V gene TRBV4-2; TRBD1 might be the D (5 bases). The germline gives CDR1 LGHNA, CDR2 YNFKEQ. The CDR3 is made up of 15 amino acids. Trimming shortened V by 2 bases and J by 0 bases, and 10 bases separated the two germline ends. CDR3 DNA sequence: TGTGCCAGCAGCCAATTCGCGGGACTGAACACTGAAGCTTTCTTT. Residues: CASSQFAGLNTEAFF.

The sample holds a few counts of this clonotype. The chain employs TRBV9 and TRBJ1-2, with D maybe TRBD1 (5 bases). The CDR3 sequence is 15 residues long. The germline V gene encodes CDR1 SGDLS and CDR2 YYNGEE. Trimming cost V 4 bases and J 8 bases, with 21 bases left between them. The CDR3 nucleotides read TGTGCCAGCAGCCCACACCCGGGGGGAGACGGGGGCTACACCTTC. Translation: CASSPHPGGDGGYTF.

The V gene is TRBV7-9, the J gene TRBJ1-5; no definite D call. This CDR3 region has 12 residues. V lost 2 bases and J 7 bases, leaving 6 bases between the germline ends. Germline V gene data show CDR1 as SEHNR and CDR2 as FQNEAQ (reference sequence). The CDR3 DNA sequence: TGTGCCAGCAGCTTAAACAGCCAGCCCCAGCATTTT. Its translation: CASSLNSQPQHF. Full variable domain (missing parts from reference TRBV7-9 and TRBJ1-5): DTGVSQNPRHKITKRGQNVTFRCDPISEHNRLYWYRQTLGQGPEFLTYFQNEAQLEKSRLLSDRFSAERPKGSFSTLEIQRTEQGDSAMYLCASSLNSQPQHFGDGTRLSIL.

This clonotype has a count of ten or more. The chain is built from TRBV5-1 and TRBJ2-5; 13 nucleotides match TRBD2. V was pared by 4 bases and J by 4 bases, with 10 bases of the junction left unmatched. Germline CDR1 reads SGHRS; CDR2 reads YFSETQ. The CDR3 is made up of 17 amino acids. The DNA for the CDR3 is TGCGCCAGCAGCCGAGGACAGGGACTAGCGGGGTTAGAGACCCAGTACTTC. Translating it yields CASSRGQGLAGLETQYF.

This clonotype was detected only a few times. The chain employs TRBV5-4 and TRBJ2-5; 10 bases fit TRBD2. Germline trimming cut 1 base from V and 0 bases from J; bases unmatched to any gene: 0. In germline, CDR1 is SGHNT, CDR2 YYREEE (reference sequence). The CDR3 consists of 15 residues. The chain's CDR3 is CASSLSGGDQETQYF. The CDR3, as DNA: TGTGCCAGCAGCTTGAGCGGGGGGGACCAAGAGACCCAGTACTTC. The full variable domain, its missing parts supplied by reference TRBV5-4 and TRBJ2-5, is ETGVTQSPTHLIKTRGQQVTLRCSSQSGHNTVSWYQQALGQGPQFIFQYYREEENGRGNFPPRFSGLQFPNYSSELNVNALELDDSALYLCASSLSGGDQETQYFGPGTRLLVL.

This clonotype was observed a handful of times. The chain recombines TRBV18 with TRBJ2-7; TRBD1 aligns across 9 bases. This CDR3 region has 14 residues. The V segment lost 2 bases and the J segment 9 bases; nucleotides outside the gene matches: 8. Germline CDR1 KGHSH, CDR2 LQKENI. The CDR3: CASSPGTGWYVQYF. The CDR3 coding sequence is TGTGCCAGCTCACCAGGGACAGGGTGGTATGTGCAGTACTTC. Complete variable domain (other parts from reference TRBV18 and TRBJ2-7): NAGVMQNPRHLVRRRGQEARLRCSPMKGHSHVYWYRQLPEEGLKFMVYLQKENIIDESGMPKERFSAEFPKEGPSILRIQQVVRGDSAAYFCASSPGTGWYVQYFGPGTRLTVT.

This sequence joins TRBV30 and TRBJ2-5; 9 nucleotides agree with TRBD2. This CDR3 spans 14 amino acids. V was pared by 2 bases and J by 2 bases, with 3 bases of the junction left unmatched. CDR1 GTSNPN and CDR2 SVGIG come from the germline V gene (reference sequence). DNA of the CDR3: TGTGCCTGGAGTCGCGGGGGGGGGCAAGAGACCCAGTACTTC. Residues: CAWSRGGGQETQYF.

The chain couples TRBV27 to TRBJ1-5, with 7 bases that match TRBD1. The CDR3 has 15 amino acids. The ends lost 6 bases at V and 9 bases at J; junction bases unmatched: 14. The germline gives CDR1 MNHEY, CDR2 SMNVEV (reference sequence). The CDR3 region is CASSHRDRLDRPQHF. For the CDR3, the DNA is TGTGCCAGCAGCCATCGGGACAGACTGGACCGGCCCCAGCATTTT.

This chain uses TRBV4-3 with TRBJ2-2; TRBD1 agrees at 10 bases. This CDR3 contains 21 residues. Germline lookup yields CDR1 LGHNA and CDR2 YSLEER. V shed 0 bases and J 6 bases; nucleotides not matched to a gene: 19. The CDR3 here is CASSQDRPGIMGDRGPGELFF. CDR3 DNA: TGCGCCAGCAGCCAAGATCGCCCCGGGATTATGGGAGACAGGGGGCCCGGGGAGCTGTTTTTT.

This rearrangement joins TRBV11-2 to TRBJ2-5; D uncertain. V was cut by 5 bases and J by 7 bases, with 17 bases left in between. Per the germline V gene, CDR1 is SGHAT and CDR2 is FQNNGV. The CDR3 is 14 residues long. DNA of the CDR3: TGTGCCAGCAGCCTGACGTGGGTACTCGGGACCCAGTACTTC. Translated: CASSLTWVLGTQYF. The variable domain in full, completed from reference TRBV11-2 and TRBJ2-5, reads EAGVAQSPRYKIIEKRQSVAFWCNPISGHATLYWYQQILGQGPKLLIQFQNNGVVDDSQLPKDRFSAERLKGVDSTLKIQPAKLEDSAVYLCASSLTWVLGTQYFGPGTRLLVL.

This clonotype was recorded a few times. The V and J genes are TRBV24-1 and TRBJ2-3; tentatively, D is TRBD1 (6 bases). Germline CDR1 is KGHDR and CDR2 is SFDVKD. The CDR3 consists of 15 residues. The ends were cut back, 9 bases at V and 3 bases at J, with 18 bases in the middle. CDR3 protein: CATGPGGGRTDTQYF. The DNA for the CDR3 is TGTGCCACCGGCCCGGGTGGGGGCAGAACAGATACGCAGTATTTT.

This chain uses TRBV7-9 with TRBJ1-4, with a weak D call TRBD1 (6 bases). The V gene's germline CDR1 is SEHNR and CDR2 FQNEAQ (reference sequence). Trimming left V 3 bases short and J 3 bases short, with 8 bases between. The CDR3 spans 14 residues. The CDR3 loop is CASSFRQANEKLFF. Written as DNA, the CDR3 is TGTGCCAGCAGCTTTAGACAGGCTAATGAAAAACTGTTTTTT.

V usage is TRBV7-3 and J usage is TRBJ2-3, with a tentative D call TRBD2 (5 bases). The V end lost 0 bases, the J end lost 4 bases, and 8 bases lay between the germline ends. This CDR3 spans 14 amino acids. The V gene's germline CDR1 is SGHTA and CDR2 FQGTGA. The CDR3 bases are TGTGCCAGCAGCTTAACGCGGGTTGCAGATACGCAGTATTTT. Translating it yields CASSLTRVADTQYF.

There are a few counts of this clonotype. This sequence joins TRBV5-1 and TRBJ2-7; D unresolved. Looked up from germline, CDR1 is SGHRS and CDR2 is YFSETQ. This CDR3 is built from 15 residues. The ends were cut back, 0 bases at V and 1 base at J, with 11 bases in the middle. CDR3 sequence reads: CASSLGPGVSYEQYV. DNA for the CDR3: TGCGCCAGCAGCTTGGGACCTGGGGTATCCTACGAGCAGTACGTC.

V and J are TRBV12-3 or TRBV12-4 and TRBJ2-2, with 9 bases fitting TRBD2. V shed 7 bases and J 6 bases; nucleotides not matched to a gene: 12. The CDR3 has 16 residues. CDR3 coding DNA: TGTGCCAGCACCTACCGGGGTAGCGGGGGTTCCGGGGAGCTGTTTTTT. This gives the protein CASTYRGSGGSGELFF.

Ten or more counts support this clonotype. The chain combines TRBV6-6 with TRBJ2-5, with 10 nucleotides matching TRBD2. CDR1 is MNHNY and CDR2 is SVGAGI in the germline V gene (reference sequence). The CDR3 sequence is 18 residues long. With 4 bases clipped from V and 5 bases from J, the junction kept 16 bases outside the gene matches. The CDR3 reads CASSFPRGSLAGAETQYF. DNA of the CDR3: TGTGCCAGCAGTTTTCCCAGGGGTTCCCTAGCGGGGGCGGAGACCCAGTACTTC.

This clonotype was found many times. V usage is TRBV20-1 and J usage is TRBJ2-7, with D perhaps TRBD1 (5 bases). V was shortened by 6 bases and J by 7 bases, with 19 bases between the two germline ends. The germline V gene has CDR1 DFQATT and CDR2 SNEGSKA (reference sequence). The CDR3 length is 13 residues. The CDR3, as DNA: TGCAGTGCCACGTTGGGCAGGGATGTTGAGCAGTACTTC. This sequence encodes CSATLGRDVEQYF.

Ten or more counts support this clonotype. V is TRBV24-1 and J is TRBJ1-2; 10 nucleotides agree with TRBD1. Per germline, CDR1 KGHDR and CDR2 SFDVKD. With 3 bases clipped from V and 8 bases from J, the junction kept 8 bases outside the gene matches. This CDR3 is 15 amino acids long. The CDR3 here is CATSDTRQGANGYTF. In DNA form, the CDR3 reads TGTGCCACCAGTGATACACGACAGGGGGCGAACGGCTACACCTTC.

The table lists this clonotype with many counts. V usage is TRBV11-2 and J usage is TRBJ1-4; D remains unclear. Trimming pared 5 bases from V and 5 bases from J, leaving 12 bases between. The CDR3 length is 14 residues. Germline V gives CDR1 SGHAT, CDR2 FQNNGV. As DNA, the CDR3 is TGTGCCAGCAGCCCCGGACGGCTCAATGAAAAACTGTTTTTT. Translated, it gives CASSPGRLNEKLFF. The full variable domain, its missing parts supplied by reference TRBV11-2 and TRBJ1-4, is EAGVAQSPRYKIIEKRQSVAFWCNPISGHATLYWYQQILGQGPKLLIQFQNNGVVDDSQLPKDRFSAERLKGVDSTLKIQPAKLEDSAVYLCASSPGRLNEKLFFGSGTQLSVL.

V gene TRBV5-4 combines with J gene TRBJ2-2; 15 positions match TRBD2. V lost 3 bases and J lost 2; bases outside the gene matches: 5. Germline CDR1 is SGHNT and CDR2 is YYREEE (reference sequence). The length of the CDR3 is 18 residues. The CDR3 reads CASSSEGLAGGNTGELFF. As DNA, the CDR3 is TGTGCCAGCAGCTCAGAGGGACTAGCGGGGGGTAACACCGGGGAGCTGTTTTTT.